The rows below give T cell receptor beta chains drawn from one sample of a study of beta chain features in type 1 diabetes. Repertoires were generated with immunoSEQ multiplex PCR, while TCRdb's copy carries only in-frame clones and drops some. This table has some 410,000 clones, roughly 14% appearing once. The sample was naive CD4+ T cells from blood. The receptors come from a man under 40 in good health. Both conserved end residues are part of each CDR3. The D gene is left open where the match is weak. Not all rows give a size; the values are once, few, many and, for expanded clones, a class.

D gene | clone size | J gene | V gene | CDR3 protein | CDR3 DNA
. | . | TRBJ1-1 | TRBV11-3 | CASSRDGRTEAFF | TGTGCCAGCAGCAGGGACGGTCGAACTGAAGCTTTCTTT
. | few | TRBJ2-7 | TRBV29-1 | CSVGLSSYEQYF | TGCAGCGTTGGGCTGAGCTCCTACGAGCAGTACTTC
. | few | TRBJ1-1 | TRBV5-1 | CASSLAQGNMNTEAFF | TGCGCCAGCAGCTTGGCGCAGGGAAACATGAACACTGAAGCTTTCTTT
TRBD1 | . | TRBJ2-1 | TRBV18 | CASSPQTGNNEQFF | TGTGCCAGCTCACCACAGACAGGGAACAATGAGCAGTTCTTC
TRBD2 | . | TRBJ2-3 | TRBV7-6 | CASSYLAGASTDTQYF | TGTGCCAGCAGCTACCTAGCGGGAGCGAGCACAGATACGCAGTATTTT
. | . | TRBJ2-1 | TRBV25-1 | CASSDRGTYNEQFF | TGTGCCAGCAGTGATCGCGGGACCTACAATGAGCAGTTCTTC
. | few | TRBJ1-5 | TRBV20-1 | CSALATIQHF | TGCAGTGCCCTCGCGACAATCCAGCATTTT
TRBD1 | . | TRBJ1-6 | TRBV4-3 | CASSRGQGSSPLHF | TGCGCCAGCAGCCGGGGACAGGGATCCTCACCCCTCCACTTT
TRBD1 | few | TRBJ2-1 | TRBV5-1 | CASSPDRYNEQFF | TGCGCCAGCAGCCCGGACAGGTACAATGAGCAGTTCTTC
TRBD1 | . | TRBJ1-2 | TRBV6-5 | CAATTGSYGYTF | TGTGCCGCTACGACAGGGTCCTATGGCTACACCTTC
. | . | TRBJ2-1 | TRBV7-9 | CASSLASGPQFF | TGTGCCAGCAGCTTAGCGTCGGGACCGCAGTTCTTC
TRBD2 | . | TRBJ2-3 | TRBV29-1 | CSGTTGLAKTDTQYF | TGCAGCGGAACTACGGGACTAGCGAAGACAGATACGCAGTATTTT
TRBD2 | . | TRBJ2-2 | TRBV14 | CASSHLGAGRAGELFF | TGTGCCAGCAGCCATTTAGGAGCGGGAAGAGCCGGGGAGCTGTTTTTT
. | few | TRBJ1-3 | TRBV7-9 | CASSLFEDGNTIYF | TGTGCCAGCAGCTTATTTGAGGATGGAAACACCATATATTTT
. | few | TRBJ2-3 | TRBV11-3 | CASSLDPSGTDTQYF | TGTGCCAGCAGCTTAGACCCTAGCGGCACAGATACGCAGTATTTT
TRBD2 | . | TRBJ2-5 | TRBV2 | CASTSEGLAGRYQETQYF | TGTGCCAGCACCAGTGAGGGGCTAGCGGGGAGATACCAAGAGACCCAGTACTTC
TRBD2 | . | TRBJ2-5 | TRBV7-2 | CASRGSGMVQETQYF | TGTGCCAGCAGGGGAAGCGGGATGGTCCAAGAGACCCAGTACTTC
TRBD1 | few | TRBJ1-1 | TRBV29-1 | CSVEQGGTEAFF | TGCAGCGTTGAGCAGGGGGGTACTGAAGCTTTCTTT
TRBD1 | . | TRBJ2-3 | TRBV5-1 | CASSSGQEHTQYF | TGCGCCAGCAGCTCTGGACAGGAGCATACGCAGTATTTT
TRBD1 | . | TRBJ2-2 | TRBV9 | CASSARDREDGELFF | TGTGCCAGCAGCGCCCGGGACAGGGAGGACGGGGAGCTGTTTTTT
TRBD2 | few | TRBJ2-7 | TRBV27 | CASSSTSGAHYEQYF | TGTGCCAGCAGTTCTACTAGCGGGGCCCACTACGAGCAGTACTTC
. | few | TRBJ2-5 | TRBV11-2 | CASSFGHQETQYF | TGTGCCAGCAGCTTTGGTCACCAAGAGACCCAGTACTTC
TRBD2 | . | TRBJ2-1 | TRBV4-2 | CASSQVLAGGAYNEQFF | TGTGCCAGCAGCCAAGTGCTAGCGGGGGGGGCCTACAATGAGCAGTTCTTC
. | few | TRBJ2-4 | TRBV9 | CASSANRANNKDIQYF | TGTGCCAGCAGCGCAAACAGGGCAAATAACAAGGACATTCAGTACTTC
. | few | TRBJ2-2 | TRBV28 | CASSPWASQNTGELFF | TGTGCCAGCAGTCCCTGGGCCTCACAGAACACCGGGGAGCTGTTTTTT
TRBD1 | few | TRBJ2-7 | TRBV7-6 | CASSLALGTANSYEQYF | TGTGCCAGCAGCTTAGCCTTAGGGACAGCTAATTCCTACGAGCAGTACTTC
. | . | TRBJ2-3 | TRBV4-1 | CASSQDGRLSSDTQYF | TGCGCCAGCAGCCAAGACGGTCGGTTGAGCTCAGATACGCAGTATTTT
. | few | TRBJ2-1 | TRBV7-2 | CASRVGPNNEQFF | TGTGCCAGTCGAGTAGGGCCCAACAATGAGCAGTTCTTC
TRBD1 | once | TRBJ2-5 | TRBV27 | CASSTGAYGETQYF | TGTGCCAGCTCGACAGGGGCATATGGAGAGACCCAGTACTTC
. | few | TRBJ1-2 | TRBV7-9 | CASSLQGFGYTF | TGTGCCAGCAGCTTACAGGGGTTTGGCTACACCTTC
TRBD1 | . | TRBJ1-6 | TRBV9 | CASRPGTGGSPLHF | TGTGCCAGCAGACCCGGGACAGGGGGCTCACCCCTCCACTTT
. | . | TRBJ1-2 | TRBV4-3 | CASSQDHISNYGYTF | TGCGCCAGCAGCCAAGATCACATTTCTAACTATGGCTACACCTTC
TRBD2 | . | TRBJ2-5 | TRBV7-9 | CASSLGGSSGKRETQYF | TGTGCCAGCAGCTTAGGCGGGAGTAGCGGGAAGAGGGAGACCCAGTACTTC
. | . | TRBJ2-7 | TRBV7-6 | CASSLGWGTYEQYF | TGTGCCAGCAGCTTAGGTTGGGGTACCTACGAGCAGTACTTC
. | few | TRBJ2-3 | TRBV18 | CASSPWAKVTDTQYF | TGTGCCAGCTCACCATGGGCGAAAGTGACAGATACGCAGTATTTT
. | . | TRBJ2-3 | TRBV9 | CASSDEGGVSDTQYF | TGTGCCAGCAGCGACGAAGGAGGTGTTTCGGATACGCAGTATTTT
. | . | TRBJ1-5 | TRBV9 | CASSVGATPQPQHF | TGTGCCAGCAGCGTAGGGGCGACACCTCAGCCCCAGCATTTT
. | . | TRBJ2-7 | TRBV5-6 | CASSSSYEQYF | TGTGCCAGCAGCTCGTCCTACGAGCAGTACTTC
. | . | TRBJ1-2 | TRBV4-3 | CASSQDLQIRGYGYTF | TGCGCCAGCAGCCAAGATCTACAGATCCGCGGCTATGGCTACACCTTC
. | many | TRBJ2-5 | TRBV10-3 | CAISGTGRRETQYF | TGTGCCATCAGCGGGACTGGAAGGAGGGAGACCCAGTACTTC
. | . | TRBJ2-3 | TRBV5-1 | CASSFRGPADTQYF | TGCGCCAGCAGCTTCCGTGGGCCCGCGGATACGCAGTATTTT
. | few | TRBJ1-4 | TRBV30 | CAWSKRQGSEKLFF | TGTGCCTGGAGCAAGCGGCAGGGGAGCGAAAAACTGTTTTTT
. | few | TRBJ2-7 | TRBV21-1 | CASSPLRGYEQYF | TGTGCCAGCAGCCCCCTCAGGGGTTACGAGCAGTACTTC
. | few | TRBJ2-5 | TRBV29-1 | CSVAVGQETQYF | TGCAGCGTTGCGGTCGGGCAAGAGACCCAGTACTTC
TRBD1 | few | TRBJ2-5 | TRBV5-4 | CASSLPGRGQETQYF | TGTGCCAGCAGCTTGCCGGGCAGGGGGCAAGAGACCCAGTACTTC
. | . | TRBJ2-2 | TRBV2 | CASSEWFSGQSGELFF | TGTGCCAGCAGTGAGTGGTTTTCGGGGCAAAGCGGGGAGCTGTTTTTT